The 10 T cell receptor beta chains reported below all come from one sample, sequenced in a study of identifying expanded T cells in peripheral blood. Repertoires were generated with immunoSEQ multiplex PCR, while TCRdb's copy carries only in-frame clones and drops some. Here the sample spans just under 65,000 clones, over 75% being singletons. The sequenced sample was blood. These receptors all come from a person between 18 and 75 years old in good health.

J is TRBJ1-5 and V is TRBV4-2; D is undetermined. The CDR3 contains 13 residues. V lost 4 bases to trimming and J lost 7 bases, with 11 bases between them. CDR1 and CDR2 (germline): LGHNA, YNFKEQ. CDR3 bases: TGTGCCAGCAGCCTCGGACTCCAACAGCCCCAGCATTTT. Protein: CASSLGLQQPQHF.

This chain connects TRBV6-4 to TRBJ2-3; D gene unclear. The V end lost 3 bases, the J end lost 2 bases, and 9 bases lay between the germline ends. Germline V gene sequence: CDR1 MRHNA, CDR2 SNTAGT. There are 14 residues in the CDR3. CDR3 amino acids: CASSERLTTDTQYF. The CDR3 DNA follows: TGTGCCAGCAGTGAACGGCTTACCACAGATACGCAGTATTTT.

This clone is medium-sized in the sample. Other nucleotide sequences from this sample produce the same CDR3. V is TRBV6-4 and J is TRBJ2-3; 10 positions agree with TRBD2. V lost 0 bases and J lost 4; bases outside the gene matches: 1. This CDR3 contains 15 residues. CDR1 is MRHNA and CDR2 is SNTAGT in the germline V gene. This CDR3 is CASSDSSGGADTQYF. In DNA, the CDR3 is TGTGCCAGCAGTGACTCGAGCGGGGGGGCAGATACGCAGTATTTT.

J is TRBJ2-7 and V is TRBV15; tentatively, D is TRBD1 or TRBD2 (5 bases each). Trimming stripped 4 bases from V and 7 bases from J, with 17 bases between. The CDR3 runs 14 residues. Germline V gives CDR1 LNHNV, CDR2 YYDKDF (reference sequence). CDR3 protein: CATSIRDAMEEQYF. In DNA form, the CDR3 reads TGTGCCACCAGCATCCGGGACGCAATGGAGGAGCAGTACTTC.

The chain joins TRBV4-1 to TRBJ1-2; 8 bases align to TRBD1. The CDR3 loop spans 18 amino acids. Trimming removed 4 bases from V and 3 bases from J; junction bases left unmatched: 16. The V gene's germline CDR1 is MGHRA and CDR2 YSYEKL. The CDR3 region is CASSLYGALTTGDYGYTF. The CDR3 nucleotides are TGCGCCAGCAGCCTCTATGGGGCTCTTACGACAGGGGACTATGGCTACACCTTC.

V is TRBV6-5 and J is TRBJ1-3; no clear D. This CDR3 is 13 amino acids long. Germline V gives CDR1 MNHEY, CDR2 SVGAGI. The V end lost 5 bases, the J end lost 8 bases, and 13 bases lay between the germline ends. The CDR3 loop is CASSRGDFDTIYF. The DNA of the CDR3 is TGTGCCAGCAGTCGGGGAGACTTTGACACCATATATTTT.

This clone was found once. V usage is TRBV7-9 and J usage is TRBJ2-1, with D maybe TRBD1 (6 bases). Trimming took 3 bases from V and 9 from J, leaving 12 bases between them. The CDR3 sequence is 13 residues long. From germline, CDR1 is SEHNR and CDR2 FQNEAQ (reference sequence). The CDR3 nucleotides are TGTGCCAGCAGCTTTCCAACAGGGACTGAGCAGTTCTTC. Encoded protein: CASSFPTGTEQFF.

As DNA, the CDR3 is TGTGCCAGCAGCTTAGCTAGAATTCAGACCCAGTACTTC. Translated: CASSLARIQTQYF. This rearrangement joins TRBV7-2 to TRBJ2-5; D not resolved. The CDR3 is 13 residues long. The V end was cut by 0 bases, the J end by 6 bases, with 8 bases between. Germline values: CDR1 SGHTA, CDR2 FQGNSA.

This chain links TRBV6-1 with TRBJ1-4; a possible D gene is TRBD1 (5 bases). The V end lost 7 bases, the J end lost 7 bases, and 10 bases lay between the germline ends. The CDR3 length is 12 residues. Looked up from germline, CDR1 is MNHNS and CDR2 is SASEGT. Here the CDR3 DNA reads TGTGCCAGCACAGGGAACTCTGAAAAACTGTTTTTT. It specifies CASTGNSEKLFF.

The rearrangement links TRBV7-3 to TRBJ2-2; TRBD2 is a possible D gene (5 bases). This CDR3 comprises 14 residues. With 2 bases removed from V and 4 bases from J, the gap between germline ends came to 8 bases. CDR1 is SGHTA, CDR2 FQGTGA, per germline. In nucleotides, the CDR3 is TGTGCCAGCAGCTTACGCGGGTTCACCGGGGAGCTGTTTTTT. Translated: CASSLRGFTGELFF.